This T cell receptor beta chain was identified during a study of monozygotic twins with inflammatory bowel disease. From germline, CDR1 is KGHSH and CDR2 LQKENI. The CDR3 is 13 residues long. TCRdb reprocessed the 5' RACE reads; each CDR3 protein has one entry and no DNA is given. Its table records approximately 100,000 distinct CDR3 sequences. The chain combines TRBV18 with TRBJ2-7; TCRdb outputs TRBD1, but without DNA this stays unchecked. The receptor was derived from a human donor with ulcerative colitis or Crohn's disease, or a healthy co-twin of an affected twin (not recorded which). The sample comprised blood. CDR3 protein: CASSPDRHYEQYF.